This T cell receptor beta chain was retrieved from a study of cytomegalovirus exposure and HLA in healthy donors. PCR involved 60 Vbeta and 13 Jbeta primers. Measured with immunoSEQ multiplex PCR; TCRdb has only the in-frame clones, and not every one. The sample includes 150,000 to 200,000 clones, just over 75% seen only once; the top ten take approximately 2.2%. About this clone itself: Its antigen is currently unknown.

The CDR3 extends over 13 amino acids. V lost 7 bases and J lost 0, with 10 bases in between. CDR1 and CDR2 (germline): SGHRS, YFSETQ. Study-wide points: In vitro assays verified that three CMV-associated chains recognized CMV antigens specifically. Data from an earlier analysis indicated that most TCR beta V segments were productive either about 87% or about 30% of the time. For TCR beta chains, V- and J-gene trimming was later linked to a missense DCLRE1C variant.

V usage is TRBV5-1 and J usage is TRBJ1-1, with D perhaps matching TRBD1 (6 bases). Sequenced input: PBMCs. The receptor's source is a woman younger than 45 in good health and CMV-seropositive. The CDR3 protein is CASGDTMNTEAFF. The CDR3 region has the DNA TGCGCCAGCGGGGACACAATGAACACTGAAGCTTTCTTT.